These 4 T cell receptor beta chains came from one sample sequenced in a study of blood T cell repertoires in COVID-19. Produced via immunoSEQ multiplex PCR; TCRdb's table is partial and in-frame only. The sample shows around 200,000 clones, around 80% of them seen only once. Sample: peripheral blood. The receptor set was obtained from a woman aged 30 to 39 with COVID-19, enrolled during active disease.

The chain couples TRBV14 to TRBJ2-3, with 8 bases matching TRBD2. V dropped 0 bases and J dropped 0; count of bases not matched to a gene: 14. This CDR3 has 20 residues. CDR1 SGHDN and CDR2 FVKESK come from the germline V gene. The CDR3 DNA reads TGTGCCAGCAGCCAAGAGGGGGCTAGCGGGCCCCGAACTAGCACAGATACGCAGTATTTT. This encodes CASSQEGASGPRTSTDTQYF.

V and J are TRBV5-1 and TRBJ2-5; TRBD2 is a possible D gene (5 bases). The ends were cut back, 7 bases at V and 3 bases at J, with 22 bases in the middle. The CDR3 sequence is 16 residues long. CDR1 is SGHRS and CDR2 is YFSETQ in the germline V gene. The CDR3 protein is CASHDLRAKGKETQYF. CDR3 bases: TGCGCCAGCCACGACTTGAGGGCGAAGGGAAAAGAGACCCAGTACTTC.

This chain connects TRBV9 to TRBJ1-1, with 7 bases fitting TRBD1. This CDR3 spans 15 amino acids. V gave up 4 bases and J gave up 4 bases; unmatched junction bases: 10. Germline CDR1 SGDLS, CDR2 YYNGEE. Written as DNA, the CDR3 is TGTGCCAGCAGCCCCGGTTCGACAGGGCTCACTGAAGCTTTCTTT. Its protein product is CASSPGSTGLTEAFF.

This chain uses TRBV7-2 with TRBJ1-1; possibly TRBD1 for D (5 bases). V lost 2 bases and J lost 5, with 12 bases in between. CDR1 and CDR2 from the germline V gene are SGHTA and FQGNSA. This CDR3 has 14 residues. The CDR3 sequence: CASSLRQGGTEAFF. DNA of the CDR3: TGTGCCAGCAGCTTAAGGCAGGGAGGGACTGAAGCTTTCTTT.